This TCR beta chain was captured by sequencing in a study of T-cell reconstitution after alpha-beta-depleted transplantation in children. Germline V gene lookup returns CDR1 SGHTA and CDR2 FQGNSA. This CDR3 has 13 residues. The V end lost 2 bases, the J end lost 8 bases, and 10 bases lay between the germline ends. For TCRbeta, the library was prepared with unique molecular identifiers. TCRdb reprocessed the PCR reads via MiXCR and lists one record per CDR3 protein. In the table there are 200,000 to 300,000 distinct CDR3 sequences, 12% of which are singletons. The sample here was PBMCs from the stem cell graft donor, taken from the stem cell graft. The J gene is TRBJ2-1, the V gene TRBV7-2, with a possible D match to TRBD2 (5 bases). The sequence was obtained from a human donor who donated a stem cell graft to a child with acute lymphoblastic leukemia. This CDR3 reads CASSLSGNYEQFF. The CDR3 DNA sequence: TGTGCCAGCAGCTTATCGGGGAATTATGAGCAGTTCTTC.